This T cell receptor beta chain was recovered during a study of neoadjuvant anti-PD-1 for oral cavity cancer. This clone appeared a few times. Time point here: after neoadjuvant nivolumab, at surgical resection. Profiled with immunoSEQ multiplex PCR; TCRdb holds only in-frame clones, not every one. In the table there are about 9,300 clones, around 75% of which are singletons. The input for sequencing was PBMCs, taken after nivolumab (anti-PD-1) treatment. This TCR came from a person between 35 and 79 years old with oral cavity squamous cell carcinoma.

The CDR3 protein is CASSVPGETQYF. CDR3 bases: TGTGCCAGCAGCGTACCGGGAGAGACCCAGTACTTC. V gene TRBV27 combines with J gene TRBJ2-5; D unclear. The germline CDR1 and CDR2 sequences are MNHEY and SMNVEV (reference sequence). The CDR3 has 12 residues. The V end was cut by 6 bases, the J end by 4 bases, with 9 bases between.